The clone carrying this T cell receptor beta chain was recorded at least ten times. Trimming cost V 5 bases and J 6 bases; bases outside gene matches: 5. This CDR3 contains 14 residues. TCRdb independently ran MiXCR on the reads; one entry per CDR3 protein. The sample consists of roughly 500,000 distinct CDR3 sequences, approximately 15% of them appearing once. These data originate in a study of T cell repertoires in cytomegalovirus infection. Sample: CD8+ T cells from PBMCs. This clonotype was sampled from a human donor in good health (CMV status not recorded). Some clones in this sample may be carry-over from other donors' samples. V and J are TRBV12-3 or TRBV12-4 and TRBJ2-2; 8 nucleotides agree with TRBD1. CDR3 DNA: TGTGCCAGCAGTCGGGACAGGCCGGCCGGGGAGCTGTTTTTT. Its translation is CASSRDRPAGELFF.